A selection of T cell receptor beta chains follows, all from one sample in a study of blood T cell repertoires in COVID-19. Method: immunoSEQ multiplex PCR; TCRdb's copy keeps in-frame clones and lacks some. This table holds around 90,000 clones, around four fifths found once. The sequenced material came from peripheral blood. The receptors were sampled from a woman in her seventies with active or convalescent COVID-19. Both conserved end residues are part of each CDR3. D genes are given only for firm matches. Clone size is not always given. Where it is, it says once, few, many or a class for expanded clones.

D,size,J,length,V,CDR3,DNA
.,.,TRBJ2-7,16,TRBV7-9,CASSLGRGQQAYEQYF,TGTGCCAGCAGCTTAGGGCGAGGCCAGCAAGCCTACGAGCAGTACTTC
.,few,TRBJ2-1,12,TRBV7-9,CAAGRVNDEQFF,TGTGCCGCGGGGCGAGTGAACGATGAGCAGTTCTTC
.,.,TRBJ1-1,14,TRBV5-1,CASSFTGGDTEAFF,TGCGCCAGCAGCTTTACCGGGGGGGACACTGAAGCTTTCTTT
.,.,TRBJ1-2,16,TRBV6-6,CASRPLDGEPIYGYTF,TGTGCCAGCAGACCCTTAGACGGGGAGCCAATCTATGGCTACACCTTC
.,.,TRBJ2-6,17,TRBV3-1/TRBV3-2,CASSQEVWGPGANVLTF,TGTGCCAGCAGCCAAGAAGTTTGGGGGCCTGGGGCCAACGTCCTGACTTTC
.,.,TRBJ2-7,10,TRBV21-1,CASPSDEQYF,TGTGCCAGCCCCAGCGACGAGCAGTACTTC
.,.,TRBJ1-2,15,TRBV24-1,CATSDPLRGNYGYTF,TGTGCCACCAGTGATCCCCTCCGGGGTAACTATGGCTACACCTTC
.,.,TRBJ2-7,15,TRBV9,CASSPGADPTYEQYF,TGTGCCAGCAGCCCCGGAGCAGACCCAACCTACGAGCAGTACTTC
.,once,TRBJ2-5,18,TRBV6-2/TRBV6-3,CASSYSGVSTGRQETQYF,TGTGCCAGCAGTTACTCCGGTGTGTCGACAGGGAGGCAAGAGACCCAGTACTTC
.,.,TRBJ2-2,15,TRBV6-5,CASRTDWGGTGELFF,TGTGCCAGCAGGACCGACTGGGGCGGCACCGGGGAGCTGTTTTTT
.,.,TRBJ2-7,14,TRBV11-2,CASSLALASYEQYF,TGTGCCAGCAGCTTAGCACTAGCATCTTACGAGCAGTACTTC
.,once,TRBJ2-2,16,TRBV28,CASRGASVKNTGELFF,TGTGCCAGCAGAGGGGCTTCAGTTAAAAACACCGGGGAGCTGTTTTTT
TRBD2,few,TRBJ2-2,15,TRBV27,CASRDYTGTSGELFF,TGTGCCAGCAGAGACTACACGGGGACTAGCGGGGAGCTGTTTTTT
.,.,TRBJ1-4,16,TRBV4-1,CASSQDLATVNEKLFF,TGCGCCAGCAGCCAAGACCTTGCGACAGTTAATGAAAAACTGTTTTTT
TRBD1,.,TRBJ2-3,14,TRBV19,CASKRQGTADTQYF,TGTGCCAGTAAGAGACAGGGTACCGCAGATACGCAGTATTTT
.,.,TRBJ1-1,16,TRBV28,CASSPPSGGLNTEAFF,TGTGCCAGCAGCCCTCCTTCCGGGGGGCTGAACACTGAAGCTTTCTTT
.,.,TRBJ1-1,15,TRBV7-9,CASSLPGHWNTEAFF,TGTGCCAGCAGCTTACCGGGACATTGGAACACTGAAGCTTTCTTT
TRBD1,.,TRBJ2-7,15,TRBV3-1/TRBV3-2,CASTSMDRVPYEQYF,TGTGCCAGCACCTCAATGGACAGGGTTCCCTACGAGCAGTACTTC
.,few,TRBJ1-1,15,TRBV5-4,CASSLPGGARVEAFF,TGTGCCAGCAGCTTACCCGGGGGGGCGCGTGTTGAAGCTTTCTTT
TRBD1,.,TRBJ1-2,14,TRBV28,CASTTGGSGYGYTF,TGTGCCAGCACTACAGGGGGCTCAGGATATGGCTACACCTTC
.,.,TRBJ1-1,15,TRBV4-3,CASSLDRGGNTEAFF,TGCGCCAGCAGCCTCGACCGGGGGGGTAACACTGAAGCTTTCTTT
.,.,TRBJ1-2,13,TRBV16,CASSQDRNYGYTF,TGTGCCAGCAGCCAAGACAGGAACTATGGCTACACCTTC
.,few,TRBJ1-3,18,TRBV30,CAWSIPSDRKNSGNTIYF,TGTGCCTGGAGTATCCCATCCGACAGGAAAAACTCTGGAAACACCATATATTTT
.,.,TRBJ2-7,15,TRBV19,CASSIGGGPMWEQYF,TGTGCCAGTAGTATAGGCGGGGGCCCGATGTGGGAGCAGTACTTC
TRBD1,.,TRBJ2-1,16,TRBV7-9,CASSPRGTGDYNEQFF,TGTGCCAGCAGCCCCCGCGGGACAGGGGACTACAATGAGCAGTTCTTC
.,.,TRBJ1-1,9,TRBV29-1,CSVGRGAFF,TGCAGCGTTGGACGGGGAGCTTTCTTT
.,few,TRBJ1-5,13,TRBV6-4,CASSDEERQPQHF,TGTGCCAGCAGTGACGAGGAGCGGCAGCCCCAGCATTTT
TRBD1,.,TRBJ2-3,17,TRBV7-9,CASSFRQGWGNTDTQYF,TGTGCCAGCAGCTTTCGACAGGGTTGGGGAAACACAGATACGCAGTATTTT
.,.,TRBJ2-3,14,TRBV19,CASNVEGTKDTQYF,TGTGCCAGTAATGTTGAGGGAACAAAAGATACGCAGTATTTT
TRBD1,.,TRBJ2-1,15,TRBV5-1,CASSLRGQGYNEQFF,TGCGCCAGCAGCTTGAGGGGACAGGGGTACAATGAGCAGTTCTTC